The 6 T cell receptor beta chains below come from one sample, sequenced in a study of shared clonotypes between healthy human individuals. Naivety among CD8 cells was defined by CD45RO negativity and positive CCR7 selection, thereby excluding terminally differentiated effector memory CD45RA+ cells. Method: immunoSEQ multiplex PCR; TCRdb's copy keeps in-frame clones and lacks some. The repertoire has about 800,000 clones, around 96% of them found once; the top ten carry under 0.3%. Sequencing was done on a sample of naive CD8+ T cells sorted from blood. These receptors were collected from a man younger than 45 in good health.

The rearrangement uses TRBV7-9 and TRBJ2-7; D ambiguous. The germline gives CDR1 SEHNR, CDR2 FQNEAQ (reference sequence). Trimming removed 8 bases at V and 2 bases at J, with 16 bases between. The CDR3 has 14 residues. Here the CDR3 reads CASVPLSRAYEQYF. The CDR3 DNA is TGTGCCAGCGTCCCCCTTTCTCGCGCCTACGAGCAGTACTTC. The entire variable domain, with the rest obtained from reference TRBV7-9 and TRBJ2-7, is as follows: DTGVSQNPRHKITKRGQNVTFRCDPISEHNRLYWYRQTLGQGPEFLTYFQNEAQLEKSRLLSDRFSAERPKGSFSTLEIQRTEQGDSAMYLCASVPLSRAYEQYFGPGTRLTVT.

This chain uses TRBV13 with TRBJ1-2; 8 bases are a match to TRBD1. Germline loops: CDR1 PRHDT, CDR2 FYEKMQ (reference sequence). After removal of 5 bases from V and 5 bases from J, the junction contained 7 bases not matched to a gene. The length of the CDR3 is 14 residues. The CDR3 spells CASSMTGDWYGYTF. DNA for the CDR3: TGTGCCAGCAGCATGACAGGGGATTGGTATGGCTACACCTTC.

The CDR3: CATSEGLNYEQYF. The CDR3 region has the DNA TGTGCCACCTCCGAGGGACTGAACTACGAGCAGTACTTC. The J gene is TRBJ2-7, the V gene TRBV6-1; a possible D gene is TRBD2 (6 bases). V was trimmed by 10 bases and J by 3 bases, leaving 16 bases between them. Germline V gene sequence: CDR1 MNHNS, CDR2 SASEGT. The CDR3 spans 13 residues.

The chain has TRBV5-4 and TRBJ2-7; 10 positions agree with TRBD2. The germline gives CDR1 SGHNT, CDR2 YYREEE (reference sequence). The CDR3 extends over 14 amino acids. The J segment lost 5 bases and the V segment lost 4 bases, leaving 6 bases of the junction unmatched. Here the CDR3 DNA reads TGTGCCAGCAGCCCACCCGGGACTAGCGACGAGCAGTACTTC. This sequence encodes CASSPPGTSDEQYF.

The chain employs TRBV18 and TRBJ2-6, with 10 bases matching TRBD1. Germline lookup yields CDR1 KGHSH and CDR2 LQKENI. The length of the CDR3 is 17 residues. The ends lost 3 bases at V and 2 bases at J; junction bases unmatched: 4. The CDR3 nucleotides are TGTGCCAGCTCACCCCTGGGACAGGGGACTGGGGCCAACGTCCTGACTTTC. This encodes CASSPLGQGTGANVLTF.

This clone was seen a single time. The gene calls are TRBV5-1 and TRBJ2-7; TRBD2 is a possible D gene (5 bases). Between the trimmed V and J ends, which lost 0 bases and 4 bases, there was a span of 11 bases. The CDR3 consists of 14 residues. Per the germline V gene, CDR1 is SGHRS and CDR2 is YFSETQ. CDR3 amino acids: CASSLGGHPYEQYF. Written as DNA, the CDR3 is TGCGCCAGCAGCTTGGGAGGGCACCCGTACGAGCAGTACTTC.